The clone carrying this TCR beta chain was observed a few times. The authors built TCR beta libraries using iRepertoire HTBI primers and Arm-PCR of CDR3 regions. Original analysis: The samples yielded approximately 62 TRBV and 14 TRBJ segments. TCRdb processed the multiplex PCR reads anew with MiXCR; each CDR3 protein has one entry. The V and J calls were not made by the authors but by TCRdb's processing. The profile shows roughly 320,000 distinct CDR3 sequences, 16% of them singletons. These data belong to a study of regulatory T cells in long-lasting Graves disease. Indicated time point: newly diagnosed GD, antithyroid drugs for less than 3 months. RNA from PBMCs was the source of the TCR library. Patients came from an endocrinology department in Xi'an, China. In germline, CDR1 is SEHNR, CDR2 FQNEAQ (reference sequence). This CDR3 has 15 residues. Trimming pared 2 bases from V and 2 bases from J, leaving 10 bases between.

Another study also made use of these data, one on T cells in Graves' hyperthyroidism and ophthalmopathy.

The rearrangement joins TRBV7-9 to TRBJ2-1; maybe TRBD1 (6 bases). The source is a man between 40 and 49 years old with Graves disease. This specimen was peripheral blood mononuclear cells (PBMCs), taken at new diagnosis, from a patient treated with antithyroid drugs. The CDR3 reads CASSLLNRAYNEQFF. CDR3 bases: TGTGCCAGCAGCTTACTGAACAGGGCCTACAATGAGCAGTTCTTC.